The 10 T cell receptor beta chains reported below all come from one sample, sequenced in a study of shared clonotypes between healthy human individuals. Assay used: immunoSEQ multiplex PCR; TCRdb lists only in-frame clones, some missing. The sample lists about 450,000 clones, about 80% seen once, with less than 15% in the top ten. The sequencing sample was made of PBMCs. All receptors come from a woman in her 40s in good health. Some clones in this sample may be carry-over from other donors' samples.

This clone was seen a few times. In DNA form, the CDR3 reads TGTGCCAGCTCACCACCGAGGGGGAACACTGAAGCTTTCTTT. This sequence encodes CASSPPRGNTEAFF. The V call is TRBV18, the J call TRBJ1-1, with D tentatively TRBD1 (5 bases). Trimming removed 0 bases from V and 1 base from J, with 6 bases in between. The CDR3 contains 14 residues. The germline gives CDR1 KGHSH, CDR2 LQKENI.

The chain couples TRBV28 to TRBJ2-7; 9 nucleotides agree with TRBD1. This CDR3 is built from 15 residues. J gave up 3 bases and V 3 bases, and 6 bases lay outside the gene matches. CDR1 is MDHEN, CDR2 SYDVKM, per germline. The CDR3: CASSFRQGVFYEQYF. CDR3 in DNA: TGTGCCAGCAGTTTTAGACAGGGGGTATTCTACGAGCAGTACTTC. The full variable domain, completed using reference TRBV28 and TRBJ2-7, is DVKVTQSSRYLVKRTGEKVFLECVQDMDHENMFWYRQDPGLGLRLIYFSYDVKMKEKGDIPEGYSVSREKKERFSLILESASTNQTSMYLCASSFRQGVFYEQYFGPGTRLTVT.

V gene TRBV7-3 combines with J gene TRBJ2-5, with 11 bases aligning to TRBD2. Matching the DNA end better, TRBJ2-7 makes the J call doubtful. The CDR3 loop spans 14 amino acids. CDR1 SGHTA and CDR2 FQGTGA come from the germline V gene. This chain's CDR3 is CASSGTSGDYEQYF. CDR3 DNA sequence: TGTGCCAGCAGTGGGACTAGCGGAGATTACGAGCAGTACTTC.

The rearrangement links TRBV7-8 to TRBJ2-5; 7 bases line up with TRBD2. The germline CDR1 and CDR2 sequences are SGHVS and FQNEAQ. V shed 2 bases, J shed 4 bases, and the junction held 4 bases outside the gene matches. The CDR3 totals 14 residues. CDR3 nucleotide sequence: TGTGCCAGCAGCTTAAACGGGAGGCGAGAGACCCAGTACTTC. Protein product: CASSLNGRRETQYF.

V gene TRBV11-2 combines with J gene TRBJ1-5; possibly TRBD1 for D (6 bases). Germline CDR1 reads SGHAT; CDR2 reads FQNNGV. The V end was cut by 0 bases, the J end by 5 bases, with 11 bases between. The length of the CDR3 is 15 residues. DNA for the CDR3: TGTGCCAGCAGCTTAGATGTGGGGGGCCATCAGCCCCAGCATTTT. This encodes CASSLDVGGHQPQHF.

This clone turned up a few times. The rearrangement links TRBV28 to TRBJ1-5; D is unclear. The CDR3 spans 15 residues. Germline loops: CDR1 MDHEN, CDR2 SYDVKM. The germline V and J ends were trimmed by 3 bases and 4 bases, with 13 bases remaining between them. The CDR3 loop reads CASSFLSRENQPQHF. CDR3 coding DNA: TGTGCCAGCAGTTTTTTGAGTAGGGAAAATCAGCCCCAGCATTTT.

This clone was seen many times. CDR3 in amino acids: CASSRQLRDRGGTETQYF. The CDR3 nucleotides read TGTGCCAGCAGCCGCCAACTACGGGACAGGGGAGGGACGGAGACCCAGTACTTC. The V and J genes are TRBV4-2 and TRBJ2-5; 10 bases are a match to TRBD1. The V gene's germline CDR1 is LGHNA and CDR2 YNFKEQ. This CDR3 has 18 residues. V lost 4 bases to trimming and J lost 5 bases; unmatched junction nucleotides: 16.

This chain connects TRBV27 to TRBJ2-7; D remains ambiguous. V was pared by 2 bases and J by 4 bases, with 15 bases between. The CDR3 is 15 residues long. The germline V gene has CDR1 MNHEY and CDR2 SMNVEV (reference sequence). The CDR3 reads CASSLRSGNLYEQYF. The DNA of the CDR3 is TGTGCCAGCAGTTTACGATCTGGGAATTTATACGAGCAGTACTTC.

The chain recombines TRBV30 with TRBJ1-1; TRBD1 is a possible D gene (5 bases). V gave up 3 bases and J gave up 4 bases, with 12 bases separating them. This CDR3 region has 13 residues. Germline V gene lookup returns CDR1 GTSNPN and CDR2 SVGIG (reference sequence). This CDR3 is CAWSTGGGTEAFF. CDR3 nucleotides: TGTGCCTGGAGCACCGGGGGGGGCACTGAAGCTTTCTTT.

This chain uses TRBV7-2 with TRBJ1-3; weak D call: TRBD1 (5 bases). CDR1 and CDR2 (germline): SGHTA, FQGNSA. The CDR3 runs to 15 residues. Deletions cut 5 bases from V and 4 bases from J, with 15 bases between. CDR3 nucleotide sequence: TGTGCCAGCAGCCCCCCGGGGGGGAGAGGAAACACCATATATTTT. Protein: CASSPPGGRGNTIYF.